What follows is one T cell receptor (beta chain) and its context. Its cognate antigen is unknown. This specimen belongs to a study of cytomegalovirus exposure and HLA in healthy donors. CDR1 is MGHRA, CDR2 YSYEKL, per germline. J was trimmed by 4 bases and V by 4 bases; bases with no gene match: 4. The CDR3 consists of 14 residues. General study findings and limits: Researchers had no immune exposure information except CMV serostatus available.

At sampling all donors were nominally healthy, likely with unrecorded immune exposures. The PCR was carried out with 60 Vbeta primers and 13 Jbeta primers. In the authors' workflow: Later, some 75 million unique TCR beta chains were counted in an analysis, and some 10 million of them were shared. TCRdb's table, derived via immunoSEQ multiplex PCR, lists solely in-frame clones and lacks some. V, J and clone size are those of that table, while D and trimming were read from the DNA. The sample has more than 110,000 clones, about three quarters seen once. Sequences were obtained from PBMCs. The origin of this receptor is a human donor in good health. The genes are TRBV4-1 and TRBJ2-7, with 10 bases lining up with TRBD2. CDR3 in amino acids: CASSPGLARYEQYF. CDR3 nucleotide sequence: TGCGCCAGCAGCCCGGGACTAGCGAGGTACGAGCAGTACTTC.